One and the same sample provided the 3 T cell receptor beta chains below, sequenced in a study of response to subunit inactivated influenza vaccine. TCRdb reprocessed the RT-PCR reads with MiXCR, giving one entry per CDR3 protein. Of 430,000 or so distinct CDR3 sequences listed, approximately 11% were seen once; the top ten hold approximately 12%. Sample: PBMCs from blood, taken roughly 46 days after vaccination. Receptor source: a man between 45 and 60 years old who received an inactivated influenza vaccine.

This clonotype has ten or more counts. The gene calls are TRBV5-5 and TRBJ2-7, with D possibly being TRBD2 (5 bases). Trimming took 2 bases from V and 0 from J, leaving 9 bases between them. CDR3 size: 14 residues. CDR1 SGHKS and CDR2 YYEKEE come from the germline V gene (reference sequence). The DNA for the CDR3 is TGTGCCAGCAGCTTCCGCGCGGGCTCCTACGAGCAGTACTTC. Protein product: CASSFRAGSYEQYF.

In this sample, this clonotype turned up a few times. This chain joins TRBV12-3 or TRBV12-4 and TRBJ1-1; TRBD1 might be the D (6 bases). The V end lost 2 bases, the J end lost 4 bases, and 11 bases lay between the germline ends. The CDR3 contains 14 residues. The CDR3 region is CASSLTVGGTEAFF. The DNA for the CDR3 is TGTGCCAGCAGTTTAACCGTAGGGGGCACTGAAGCTTTCTTT.

This clonotype turned up a few times. The genes are TRBV7-6 and TRBJ1-3; possibly TRBD1 for D (5 bases). The CDR3 is 17 amino acids. Trimming took off 4 bases at V and 3 bases at J, with 19 bases between the two ends. Looked up from germline, CDR1 is SGHVS and CDR2 is FNYEAQ. CDR3: CASSSDVGAGFGNTIYF. CDR3 coding DNA: TGTGCCAGCAGCTCCGACGTAGGGGCAGGATTTGGAAACACCATATATTTT.